The present T cell receptor (beta chain) was sequenced within a study of control samples from healthy donors and cancer patients. Germline V gives CDR1 LNHDA, CDR2 SQIVND (reference sequence). The CDR3 covers 14 residues. Trimming shortened V by 5 bases and J by 1 base, and 11 bases separated the two germline ends. Only in-frame clones appear in the TCRdb table, and some are missing; sequencing was by immunoSEQ multiplex PCR. The table includes around 110,000 clones, about 93% detected once. The sample comprised blood. This chain connects TRBV19 to TRBJ2-5, with D maybe TRBD1 (6 bases). The receptor was derived from a man aged 30 to 45 in good health. The CDR3, as DNA: TGTGCCAGTAGTCGCTCCAGGGGCCAAGAGACCCAGTACTTC. The encoded protein is CASSRSRGQETQYF.